A single sample is the source of the 7 T cell receptor beta chains below, sequenced in a study of T cells in Graves' hyperthyroidism and ophthalmopathy. TCR beta CDR3 sequences were amplified from RNA transcripts. Initially, a first-round RT-PCR of the TCR CDR3 employed the HTBI primer set. TCRdb passed the multiplex PCR reads through MiXCR, listing each CDR3 protein once. The table lists about 380,000 distinct CDR3 sequences, about 13% of them singletons, with less than 25% in the top ten. The sample was blood. These receptors came from a man aged 30 to 39 with Graves' hyperthyroidism that later progressed to Graves' ophthalmopathy.

This chain uses TRBV6-5 with TRBJ1-3, with 10 bases that match TRBD1. The CDR3 runs 23 residues. Per germline, CDR1 MNHEY and CDR2 SVGAGI. Unmatched junction bases numbered 22, after V lost 2 bases and J lost 0 bases. The DNA of the CDR3 is TGTGCCAGCAGTTACGCAGTAACCTCGATGGGGACAGGGGCCCCAAGCTCTGGAAACACCATATATTTT. It codes for CASSYAVTSMGTGAPSSGNTIYF.

At least ten counts were recorded for this clonotype. The J gene is TRBJ1-2, the V gene TRBV18; no reliable D call. V lost 6 bases and J lost 0, with 8 bases in between. This CDR3 has 13 residues. Germline V gene data show CDR1 as KGHSH and CDR2 as LQKENI. Here the CDR3 reads CASSPEANYGYTF. CDR3 nucleotides: TGTGCCAGCTCTCCGGAAGCTAACTATGGCTACACCTTC. The whole variable domain, filled in from reference TRBV18 and TRBJ1-2, reads NAGVMQNPRHLVRRRGQEARLRCSPMKGHSHVYWYRQLPEEGLKFMVYLQKENIIDESGMPKERFSAEFPKEGPSILRIQQVVRGDSAAYFCASSPEANYGYTFGSGTRLTVV.

This clonotype was detected only a few times. This chain links TRBV4-2 with TRBJ1-2; 8 bases map to TRBD1. Trimming took 0 bases from V and 8 from J; bases not matched to a gene: 11. Germline loops: CDR1 LGHNA, CDR2 YNFKEQ. The CDR3 length is 16 residues. The CDR3 reads CASSQDGTGGARGYTF. The CDR3 nucleotides read TGTGCCAGCAGCCAAGATGGAACAGGGGGTGCCAGGGGCTACACCTTC.

This clonotype has ten or more counts. V is TRBV6-2 or TRBV6-3 and J is TRBJ2-3; tentatively, D is TRBD1 (6 bases). Trimming cost V 3 bases and J 4 bases, with 17 bases left between them. CDR3 length: 16 residues. Per germline, CDR1 MNHEY and CDR2 SVGEGT. CDR3 coding DNA: TGTGCCAGCAGTTATTCCGGGACACACGGACCAGATACGCAGTATTTT. Translation gives CASSYSGTHGPDTQYF.

Regarding this clonotype: A read error may explain this, as a much larger clone is one base away. V is TRBV5-1 and J is TRBJ2-1; TRBD2 might be the D (5 bases). The CDR3 has 13 residues. V lost 5 bases, J lost 5 bases, and 11 bases lay in between. Looked up from germline, CDR1 is SGHRS and CDR2 is YFSETQ. CDR3 nucleotides: TGCGCCAGCAGGAGGGCGCAGAACAATGAGCAGTTCTTC. It translates to CASRRAQNNEQFF. Together with reference TRBV5-1 and TRBJ2-1, the CDR3 gives the full variable domain: KAGVTQTPRYLIKTRGQQVTLSCSPISGHRSVSWYQQTPGQGLQFLFEYFSETQRNKGNFPGRFSGRQFSNSRSEMNVSTLELGDSALYLCASRRAQNNEQFFGPGTRLTVL.

The chain joins TRBV19 to TRBJ2-7, with 10 bases identical to TRBD1. With 4 bases clipped from V and 6 bases from J, the junction kept 6 bases outside the gene matches. CDR1 and CDR2 (germline): LNHDA, SQIVND (reference sequence). The CDR3 extends over 14 amino acids. The CDR3 loop reads CASSTPGTGVEQYF. The DNA for the CDR3 is TGTGCCAGTAGTACGCCCGGGACAGGGGTCGAGCAGTACTTC.

This clonotype was seen ten or more times. This chain uses TRBV11-2 with TRBJ1-6; D perhaps matches TRBD1 (5 bases). The CDR3 consists of 16 residues. CDR1 is SGHAT and CDR2 is FQNNGV in the germline V gene. V shed 3 bases and J shed 7 bases, with 16 bases lying between them. CDR3 residues: CASSLARDHWNSPLHF. CDR3 DNA: TGTGCCAGCAGCTTGGCGAGGGACCACTGGAATTCACCCCTCCACTTT.